A single sample gave rise to the 31 T cell receptor beta chains below, sequenced in a study of cytomegalovirus exposure and HLA in healthy donors (dated by TCRdb to 2016 to 2017). The library was prepared using the immunoSEQ multiplex PCR assay. For the multiplex PCR, a mixture combining 60 forward primers for TCR Vbeta segments and 13 reverse primers for TCR Jbeta segments was used. Entries here come from immuneACCESS through TCRdb and include only in-frame sequences with V and J called. Some clones fail to appear in such tables; in the studies checked, an unresolved V gene covers under half of the shortfall, and the cause of the remainder is unknown. The data table for this sample lists about 140,000 clones. 0.96% of the sample belongs to the ten largest clones. The specimen sequenced was PBMCs. These receptors were obtained from a male donor in good health and CMV-seronegative.

The rearrangement joins TRBV29-1 to TRBJ2-3; 9 positions match TRBD2. The V segment lost 5 bases and the J segment 6 bases; nucleotides outside the gene matches: 12. Germline values: CDR1 SQVTM, CDR2 ANQGSEA. There are 15 residues in the CDR3. The CDR3 nucleotides read TGCAGCGTTAACCCCCGAGGGCGGGAGGGGGATACGCAGTATTTT. The encoded protein is CSVNPRGREGDTQYF.

The J gene is TRBJ1-2, the V gene TRBV25-1, with 7 bases identical to TRBD1. Germline CDR1 MGHDK, CDR2 SYGVNS. The J segment lost 5 bases and the V segment lost 6 bases, leaving 6 bases of the junction unmatched. The length of the CDR3 is 13 residues. The CDR3 DNA is TGTGCCAGCAGGGGACAGCCAAAATATGGCTACACCTTC. It specifies CASRGQPKYGYTF.

DNA for the CDR3: TGTGCCAGCAGCCACCGGACAGGGGGCCACGGCATTCGGACAAATGAGCAGTTCTTC. Encoded protein: CASSHRTGGHGIRTNEQFF. The chain uses TRBV7-2 and TRBJ2-1, with 11 bases matching TRBD1. The CDR3 is made up of 19 amino acids. Germline assignment: CDR1 SGHTA and CDR2 FQGNSA. V was pared by 5 bases and J by 7 bases, with 19 bases of the junction left unmatched.

This chain connects TRBV10-3 to TRBJ1-3; no reliable D call. This CDR3 has 13 amino acids. The V end lost 5 bases, the J end lost 4 bases, and 9 bases lay between the germline ends. Germline V gives CDR1 ENHRY, CDR2 SYGVKD. The CDR3 is CAISSRGGNTIYF. For the CDR3, the DNA is TGTGCCATCAGTTCCCGAGGAGGAAACACCATATATTTT.

The V call is TRBV11-2, the J call TRBJ1-2, with unresolved D. CDR1 is SGHAT, CDR2 FQNNGV, per germline. The CDR3 runs to 18 residues. V gave up 3 bases and J gave up 0 bases, with 20 bases separating them. The CDR3 region is CASSFPPGSGLPNYGYTF. CDR3 DNA: TGTGCCAGCAGCTTCCCCCCGGGCTCCGGACTCCCTAACTATGGCTACACCTTC.

The chain recombines TRBV30 with TRBJ1-6, with D hard to call. The V and J ends lost 0 bases and 5 bases respectively, with 11 bases between them. The CDR3 has 15 amino acids. Germline V lookup: CDR1 GTSNPN, CDR2 SVGIG (reference sequence). CDR3 region: CAWSVRGGDNSPLHF. The CDR3, as DNA: TGTGCCTGGAGTGTACGGGGAGGAGATAATTCACCCCTCCACTTT.

This sequence joins TRBV2 and TRBJ1-5, with D hard to call. Trimming cost V 6 bases and J 0 bases, with 15 bases left between them. The CDR3 totals 16 residues. Germline V lookup: CDR1 SNHLY, CDR2 FYNNEI. DNA for the CDR3: TGTGCCAGCAGCCCCGTCGACGGGTATAGCAATCAGCCCCAGCATTTT. Translating gives CASSPVDGYSNQPQHF.

J is TRBJ1-3 and V is TRBV28; no definite D call. Germline V gene sequence: CDR1 MDHEN, CDR2 SYDVKM. V lost 4 bases and J 0 bases, leaving 13 bases between the germline ends. The CDR3 consists of 16 residues. The CDR3 loop is CASSWAGGFSGNTIYF. In DNA, the CDR3 is TGTGCCAGCAGTTGGGCGGGCGGATTCTCTGGAAACACCATATATTTT.

CDR3 nucleotide sequence: TGTGCCAGTAGTATGGTACCCAGATCTGGAAACACCATATATTTT. It yields the protein CASSMVPRSGNTIYF. This rearrangement joins TRBV19 to TRBJ1-3; unclear D gene. Germline CDR1 and CDR2: LNHDA and SQIVND (reference sequence). CDR3 length equals 15 residues. V lost 3 bases to trimming and J lost 1 base, with 10 bases between them.

The chain is built from TRBV5-1 and TRBJ2-5; weak D call: TRBD1 (6 bases). The V end lost 4 bases, the J end lost 5 bases, and 15 bases lay between the germline ends. This CDR3 contains 14 residues. Germline values: CDR1 SGHRS, CDR2 YFSETQ. In nucleotides, the CDR3 is TGCGCCAGCAGCCTAGGACAGCCCCACGAGACCCAGTACTTC. It codes for CASSLGQPHETQYF. The full variable domain, rest sourced from reference TRBV5-1 and TRBJ2-5, is KAGVTQTPRYLIKTRGQQVTLSCSPISGHRSVSWYQQTPGQGLQFLFEYFSETQRNKGNFPGRFSGRQFSNSRSEMNVSTLELGDSALYLCASSLGQPHETQYFGPGTRLLVL.

The chain uses TRBV6-1 and TRBJ2-3; perhaps TRBD2 as D (6 bases). V was pared by 4 bases and J by 0 bases, with 14 bases between. The CDR3 is 16 amino acids. CDR1 MNHNS and CDR2 SASEGT come from the germline V gene. The CDR3 region is CASSVLAVSSTDTQYF. The CDR3 DNA is TGTGCCAGCAGTGTATTAGCGGTTTCTAGCACAGATACGCAGTATTTT.

The chain couples TRBV7-2 to TRBJ2-7; TRBD1 matches 9 bases. The CDR3 runs to 17 residues. Germline V CDR1 and CDR2: SGHTA, FQGNSA. Trimming removed 4 bases from V and 0 bases from J; junction bases left unmatched: 10. CDR3 in amino acids: CASSSDRGRFTSYEQYF. For the CDR3, the DNA is TGTGCCAGCAGCTCGGACAGGGGAAGATTTACCTCCTACGAGCAGTACTTC. The variable domain in full, with the rest retrieved from reference TRBV7-2 and TRBJ2-7, is GAGVSQSPSNKVTEKGKDVELRCDPISGHTALYWYRQSLGQGLEFLIYFQGNSAPDKSGLPSDRFSAERTGGSVSTLTIQRTQQEDSAVYLCASSSDRGRFTSYEQYFGPGTRLTVT.

This rearrangement joins TRBV7-8 to TRBJ1-2; D possibly corresponds to TRBD1 (6 bases). V lost 4 bases and J lost 7, with 16 bases in between. Germline V gene data show CDR1 as SGHVS and CDR2 as FQNEAQ. The CDR3 loop spans 14 amino acids. In DNA, the CDR3 is TGTGCCAGCAGCTCTGGACAGCTGGATGGTGGCTACACCTTC. Residues: CASSSGQLDGGYTF.

V gene TRBV28 combines with J gene TRBJ1-2, with 7 nucleotides matching TRBD1. The CDR3 runs to 16 residues. Looked up from germline, CDR1 is MDHEN and CDR2 is SYDVKM. V lost 3 bases to trimming and J lost 4 bases; unmatched junction nucleotides: 11. In DNA, the CDR3 is TGTGCCAGCAGTTTCTCCCGACAGGGCCTTGTCTATGGCTACACCTTC. Translated: CASSFSRQGLVYGYTF.

V usage is TRBV9 and J usage is TRBJ2-2; weak D call: TRBD2 (7 bases). The CDR3 totals 15 residues. Trimming stripped 3 bases from V and 5 bases from J, with 14 bases between. CDR1 SGDLS and CDR2 YYNGEE come from the germline V gene. The CDR3 region is CASSEGGLPTGELFF. As DNA, the CDR3 is TGTGCCAGCAGCGAGGGGGGACTACCAACCGGGGAGCTGTTTTTT. The whole variable domain, remainder taken from reference TRBV9 and TRBJ2-2, is DSGVTQTPKHLITATGQRVTLRCSPRSGDLSVYWYQQSLDQGLQFLIQYYNGEERAKGNILERFSAQQFPDLHSELNLSSLELGDSALYFCASSEGGLPTGELFFGEGSRLTVL.

The rearrangement links TRBV5-1 to TRBJ1-2; 10 bases fit TRBD1. Germline V gives CDR1 SGHRS, CDR2 YFSETQ. The CDR3 runs to 14 residues. Losses at the gene ends were 0 bases for V and 7 bases for J; bases not matched to a gene: 3. CDR3 loop: CASSLGQGAFGYTF. CDR3 sequence (DNA): TGCGCCAGCAGCTTGGGACAGGGGGCTTTTGGCTACACCTTC.

The V and J genes are TRBV30 and TRBJ2-5, with TRBD1 identical over 8 bases. The end of the DNA aligns better with TRBJ2-7, so the J call may be wrong. CDR3 length: 14 amino acids. The germline V gene has CDR1 GTSNPN and CDR2 SVGIG (reference sequence). The chain's CDR3 is CAWSRTGRSYEQYF. In DNA form, the CDR3 reads TGTGCCTGGAGTAGGACAGGGAGGTCCTACGAGCAGTACTTC.

This chain joins TRBV27 and TRBJ1-4; the D gene is possibly TRBD1 (6 bases). V lost 1 base and J lost 10, with 19 bases in between. This CDR3 is 16 amino acids long. Germline values: CDR1 MNHEY, CDR2 SMNVEV (reference sequence). CDR3 sequence reads: CASSLLSSRGGGKLFF. Written as DNA, the CDR3 is TGTGCCAGCAGTTTATTATCATCGAGGGGGGGTGGAAAACTGTTTTTT. Looking up the rest from reference TRBV27 and TRBJ1-4 gives the full variable domain: EAQVTQNPRYLITVTGKKLTVTCSQNMNHEYMSWYRQDPGLGLRQIYYSMNVEVTDKGDVPEGYKVSRKEKRNFPLILESPSPNQTSLYFCASSLLSSRGGGKLFFGSGTQLSVL.

CDR3 in DNA: TGCGCCAGCAGCTTGGGGGACTACACCTACGAGCAGTACTTC. It is translated as CASSLGDYTYEQYF. The rearrangement joins TRBV5-1 to TRBJ2-7; 7 nucleotides line up with TRBD2. CDR3 length: 14 residues. Germline V gives CDR1 SGHRS, CDR2 YFSETQ. The junction had 2 bases not matched to a gene; V was cut back by 0 bases and J by 2 bases.

The J gene is TRBJ1-2, the V gene TRBV25-1, with 9 bases fitting TRBD1. CDR1 is MGHDK and CDR2 is SYGVNS in the germline V gene. The CDR3 sequence is 14 residues long. Trimming took 6 bases from V and 0 from J; bases not matched to a gene: 2. This CDR3 reads CASRGTGTNYGYTF. Here the CDR3 DNA reads TGTGCCAGCAGGGGGACAGGGACTAACTATGGCTACACCTTC.

The V gene is TRBV6-1, the J gene TRBJ1-5; no clear D gene. Trimming stripped 1 base from V and 7 bases from J, with 11 bases between. Germline V CDR1 and CDR2: MNHNS, SASEGT. The CDR3 covers 14 residues. In DNA form, the CDR3 reads TGTGCCAGCAGTGAAGGGCCCAATATGCAGCCCCAGCATTTT. Translated, it gives CASSEGPNMQPQHF.

The CDR3: CASSERATNEKLFF. The CDR3 nucleotides read TGTGCCAGCAGTGAGAGAGCAACTAATGAAAAACTGTTTTTT. V and J are TRBV6-1 and TRBJ1-4; D gene ambiguous. The V gene lost 3 bases and the J gene lost 0 bases, with 5 bases spanning the gap. This CDR3 comprises 14 residues. Germline loops: CDR1 MNHNS, CDR2 SASEGT.

Here the CDR3 DNA reads TGTGCCAGCTCACCAGTCGGGAAGGGTGAAGCTTTCTTT. This codes for CASSPVGKGEAFF. V usage is TRBV18 and J usage is TRBJ1-1; D gene uncertain. V was shortened by 2 bases and J by 7 bases, with 11 bases between the two germline ends. This CDR3 has 13 amino acids. The germline CDR1 and CDR2 sequences are KGHSH and LQKENI.

The V and J genes are TRBV5-1 and TRBJ1-1, with TRBD1 matching over 9 bases. In germline, CDR1 is SGHRS, CDR2 YFSETQ. V shed 3 bases, J shed 5 bases, and the junction held 5 bases outside the gene matches. This CDR3 comprises 14 residues. The CDR3 here is CASSSQGAVTEAFF. DNA for the CDR3: TGCGCCAGCAGCTCACAGGGGGCTGTAACTGAAGCTTTCTTT.

The chain carries TRBV18 and TRBJ2-7; the D gene is possibly TRBD1 (5 bases). In germline, CDR1 is KGHSH, CDR2 LQKENI. This CDR3 region has 14 residues. V was trimmed by 5 bases and J by 5 bases, leaving 16 bases between them. CDR3 sequence: CASSSGLPADEQYF. DNA of the CDR3: TGTGCCAGCTCATCAGGGTTACCCGCGGACGAGCAGTACTTC.

The chain carries TRBV28 and TRBJ2-7; 13 bases are shared with TRBD2. V lost 10 bases to trimming and J lost 7 bases; unmatched junction nucleotides: 10. Per germline, CDR1 MDHEN and CDR2 SYDVKM. The CDR3 is made up of 14 amino acids. This CDR3 is CATLEGLAGAEQYF. The CDR3 nucleotides are TGTGCCACCCTAGAAGGACTAGCGGGGGCAGAGCAGTACTTC.

This rearrangement joins TRBV7-8 to TRBJ2-2, with 7 bases matching TRBD2. Germline CDR1 SGHVS, CDR2 FQNEAQ. V lost 5 bases to trimming and J lost 5 bases; unmatched junction nucleotides: 8. This CDR3 is built from 15 residues. In nucleotides, the CDR3 is TGTGCCAGCAGCCCTCGACTAGCTGGAACCGGGGAGCTGTTTTTT. Its protein is CASSPRLAGTGELFF.

The rearrangement joins TRBV6-1 to TRBJ2-7, with D tentatively TRBD2 (6 bases). V was cut by 3 bases and J by 4 bases, with 13 bases left in between. Germline values: CDR1 MNHNS, CDR2 SASEGT. The CDR3 sequence is 14 residues long. Written as DNA, the CDR3 is TGTGCCAGCAGTGAGGGACGCGGGGTTTACGAGCAGTACTTC. Amino acid sequence: CASSEGRGVYEQYF.

The V and J genes are TRBV19 and TRBJ2-2; D may be TRBD2 (5 bases). CDR3 length: 16 amino acids. Germline CDR1 LNHDA, CDR2 SQIVND (reference sequence). With 1 base removed from V and 1 base from J, the gap between germline ends came to 10 bases. DNA for the CDR3: TGTGCCAGTAGTATAGCCTTCCGGGAGAACACCGGGGAGCTGTTTTTT. This translates into CASSIAFRENTGELFF.

V usage is TRBV2 and J usage is TRBJ1-1; D is ambiguous. CDR1 is SNHLY and CDR2 is FYNNEI in the germline V gene. V shed 6 bases and J shed 1 base, with 9 bases lying between them. CDR3 length equals 13 residues. The CDR3 here is CASRGSWNTEAFF. The DNA of the CDR3 is TGTGCCAGCAGGGGCAGCTGGAACACTGAAGCTTTCTTT.

The chain recombines TRBV6-1 with TRBJ1-1, with unresolved D. Deletions cut 11 bases from V and 1 base from J, with 14 bases between. The CDR3 has 13 residues. CDR1 is MNHNS and CDR2 is SASEGT in the germline V gene. The DNA for the CDR3 is TGTGCCTTACTCGGACTGCCGAACACTGAAGCTTTCTTT. This gives the protein CALLGLPNTEAFF.